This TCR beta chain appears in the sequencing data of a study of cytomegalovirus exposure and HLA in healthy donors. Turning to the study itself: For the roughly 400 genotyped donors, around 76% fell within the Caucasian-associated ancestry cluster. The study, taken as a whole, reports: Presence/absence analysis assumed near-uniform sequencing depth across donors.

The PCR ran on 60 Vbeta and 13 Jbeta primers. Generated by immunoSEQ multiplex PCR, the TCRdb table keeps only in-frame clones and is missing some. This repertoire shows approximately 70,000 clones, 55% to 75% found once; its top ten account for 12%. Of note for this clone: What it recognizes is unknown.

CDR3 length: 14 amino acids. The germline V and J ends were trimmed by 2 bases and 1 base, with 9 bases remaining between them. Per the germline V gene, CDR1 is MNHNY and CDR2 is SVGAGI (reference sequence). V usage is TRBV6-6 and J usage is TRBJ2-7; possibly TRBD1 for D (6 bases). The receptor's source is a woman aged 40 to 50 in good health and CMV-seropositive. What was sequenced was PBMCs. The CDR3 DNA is TGTGCCAGCAGTTACGGGACATCTTCCTACGAGCAGTACTTC. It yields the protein CASSYGTSSYEQYF.